This T cell receptor (beta chain) emerged from a study of CD8+ T cells in alopecia areata. Study-wide background: Twice a day, 5 to 10 mg of oral tofacitinib was administered to treated patients. The study's findings and limits: Higher clonality than in normal scalp was seen in lesional scalp, especially alopecia totalis/universalis.

Treatment denoted: oral pan-JAK inhibitor, 5-10 mg twice daily. Collection of lesional scalp punch biopsies and peripheral blood was performed in alopecia areata patients. Isolation of CD4+ and CD8+ T cells from PBMCs was achieved by sorting. Extraction of RNA preceded its reverse transcription into cDNA, which served as the sequencing template. The method was immunoSEQ multiplex PCR; TCRdb's version includes in-frame clones alone and lacks a portion of them. Of 190,000 or so clones in the sample, 50% to 60% were seen once. The sample holds a few counts of this clone. Its specificity is unknown. This clonotype was obtained from a human donor with alopecia areata. The sample in question was CD4+ T cells sorted from blood, obtained at week 4, from a patient treated with tofacitinib.

CDR3: CASSLAPPLRETQYF. The CDR3 nucleotides are TGTGCCAGCAGCTTAGCGCCCCCCCTCAGGGAGACCCAGTACTTC. The V and J genes are TRBV7-9 and TRBJ2-5; D is ambiguous. Between the trimmed V and J ends, which lost 0 bases and 5 bases, there was a span of 13 bases. This CDR3 contains 15 residues. Germline V gene data show CDR1 as SEHNR and CDR2 as FQNEAQ (reference sequence).